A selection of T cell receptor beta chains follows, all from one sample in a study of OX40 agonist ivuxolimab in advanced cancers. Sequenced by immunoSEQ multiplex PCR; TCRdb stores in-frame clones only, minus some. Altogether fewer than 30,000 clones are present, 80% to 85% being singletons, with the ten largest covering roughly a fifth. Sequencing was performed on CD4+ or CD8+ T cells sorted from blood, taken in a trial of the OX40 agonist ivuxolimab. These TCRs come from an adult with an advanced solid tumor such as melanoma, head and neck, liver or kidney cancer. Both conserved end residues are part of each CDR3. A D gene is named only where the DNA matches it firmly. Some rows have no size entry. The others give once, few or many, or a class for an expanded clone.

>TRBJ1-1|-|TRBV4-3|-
TGCGCCAGCAGCCAAGGTACAACCAACACTGAAGCTTTCTTT
CASSQGTTNTEAFF
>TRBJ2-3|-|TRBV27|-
TGTGCCAGCAAACTAACAGATACGCAGTATTTT
CASKLTDTQYF
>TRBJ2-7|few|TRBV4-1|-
TGCGCCAGCAGCCTACAGCTAGCATCGAATTACGAGCAGTACTTC
CASSLQLASNYEQYF
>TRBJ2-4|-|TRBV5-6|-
TGTGCCAGCAGCGACCCGCTTCTTGGCATTCAGTACTTC
CASSDPLLGIQYF
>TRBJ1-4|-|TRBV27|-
TGTGCCAGCAGTTTAGGGGTATCAACTAATGAAAAACTGTTTTTT
CASSLGVSTNEKLFF
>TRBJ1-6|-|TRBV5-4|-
TGTGCCAGCAGCTTGGGGACCGGCAGTTCACCCCTCCACTTT
CASSLGTGSSPLHF
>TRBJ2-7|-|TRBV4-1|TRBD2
TGCGCCAGCAGCCAAGCCCCTAGCGGGGCATACGAGCAGTACTTC
CASSQAPSGAYEQYF
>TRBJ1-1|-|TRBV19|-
TGTGCCAGTCAGGGGTGGTACACTGAAGCTTTCTTT
CASQGWYTEAFF
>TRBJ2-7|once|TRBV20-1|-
TGCAGTGCTAGAGGGAACGAGCAGTACTTC
CSARGNEQYF
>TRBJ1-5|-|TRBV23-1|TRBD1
TGCGCCAGCAGTCAATCGTGGGACAGCGAAAATAGCAATCAGCCCCAGCATTTT
CASSQSWDSENSNQPQHF
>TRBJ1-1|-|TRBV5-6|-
TGTGCCAGCAGCCTCTACAGGGTTGAAGCTTTCTTT
CASSLYRVEAFF
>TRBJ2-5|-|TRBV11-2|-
TGTGCCAGCAGCTTAGCTCTTCAAGAGACCCAGTACTTC
CASSLALQETQYF
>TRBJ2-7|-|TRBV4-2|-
TGTGCCAGCAGCCATTCCGGGACTTTCCCCTACTACGAGCAGTACTTC
CASSHSGTFPYYEQYF
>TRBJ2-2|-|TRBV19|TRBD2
TGTGCCAGCTCTAGCGGGGGACCCACCGGGGAGCTGTTTTTT
CASSSGGPTGELFF
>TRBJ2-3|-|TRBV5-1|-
TGCGCCAGCAGCCTACTCTTTAGGTCAGATACGCAGTATTTT
CASSLLFRSDTQYF
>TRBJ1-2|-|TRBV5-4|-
TGTGCCAGCAGCTTGTCCGGGTATGGCTACACCTTC
CASSLSGYGYTF
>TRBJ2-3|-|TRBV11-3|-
TGTGCCAGCAGCTTAGGACGGCCAGGGACCTACACAGATACGCAGTATTTT
CASSLGRPGTYTDTQYF
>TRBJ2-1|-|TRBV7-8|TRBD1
TGTGCCAGCAGCTTACAAACAGGGGGCGAATACAATGAGCAGTTCTTC
CASSLQTGGEYNEQFF
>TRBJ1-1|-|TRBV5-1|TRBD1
TGCGCCAGCAGCTTGGCCGGGACAGGGGGCATCAACACTGAAGCTTTCTTT
CASSLAGTGGINTEAFF
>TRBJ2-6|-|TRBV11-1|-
TGTGCCAGCAGCTTAGGCGACTCTGGGGCCAACGTCCTGACTTTC
CASSLGDSGANVLTF
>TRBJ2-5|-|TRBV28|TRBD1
TGTGCCAGCAGTTTTGACAGGGATTTACAAGAGACCCAGTACTTC
CASSFDRDLQETQYF
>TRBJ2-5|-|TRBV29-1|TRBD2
TGCAGCGTTGGGGAGGGCGATGTGACCCAGTACTTC
CSVGEGDVTQYF
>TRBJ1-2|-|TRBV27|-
TGTGCCAGCGGGGAAGCAGAAGGGGTGAACTATGGCTACACCTTC
CASGEAEGVNYGYTF
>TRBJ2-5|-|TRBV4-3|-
TGCGCCAGCAGCCAAGAAGCAACAGGGAAAGGGACCCAGTACTTC
CASSQEATGKGTQYF
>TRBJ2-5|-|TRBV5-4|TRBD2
TGTGCCAGCAGCCAAGAGGGAGCGGGAGGCAGTGCAGAGACCCAGTACTTC
CASSQEGAGGSAETQYF
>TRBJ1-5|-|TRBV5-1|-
TGCGCCAGCAGCTTCGATACGGGGACCAATCAGCCCCAGCATTTT
CASSFDTGTNQPQHF
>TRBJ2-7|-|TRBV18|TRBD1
TGTGCCAGCTCACCGGCCGGGACAGGGGGACCCTACGAGCAGTACTTC
CASSPAGTGGPYEQYF
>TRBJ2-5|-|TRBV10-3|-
TGTGCCATCAGTGATTACATCCAGACAGAAGAAGAGACCCAGTACTTC
CAISDYIQTEEETQYF
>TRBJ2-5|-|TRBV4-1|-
TGCGCCAGCAGCCAAGATCACGAGACCCAGTACTTC
CASSQDHETQYF